This T cell receptor (beta chain) derives from a study of shared clonotypes between healthy human individuals. About the research overall: CD4 naive and memory got three plates each, CD8 naive two, CD8 memory one. Findings of the study overall: Generation probability values for non-shared clonotypes were lower than those for clonotypes shared by all four donors. With four donors compared, 4.5% to 6.5% of naive CD4 clonotypes were shared. How much donors shared clonotypes was expected to be affected by sequencing depth.

With regard to this clone: The target antigen is unknown.

CDR1 and CDR2 (germline): MGHRA, YSYEKL. This CDR3 region has 14 residues. Trimming removed 0 bases at V and 2 bases at J, with 7 bases between. The method was immunoSEQ multiplex PCR; TCRdb's version includes in-frame clones alone and lacks a portion of them. The sample carries fewer than 1 million clones, about 97% recorded once. Naive CD8 cells were CD45RO-negative, positively selected for CCR7, excluding terminally differentiated effector memory CD45RA+ cells. V usage is TRBV4-1 and J usage is TRBJ1-1; D is unclear. This receptor was obtained from a man in his thirties or forties in good health. The sequencing sample was made of naive CD8+ T cells sorted from blood. The CDR3, as DNA: TGCGCCAGCAGCCAAGACATAGCTAACACTGAAGCTTTCTTT. Translated: CASSQDIANTEAFF.